This is a list of T cell receptor beta chains from one sample in a study of human T cells and chemical hapten exposure. TCRdb reanalysed the RACE reads using MiXCR and keeps one entry per CDR3 protein. The profile shows 100,000 or so distinct CDR3 sequences, approximately 11% of them singletons. The material was whole blood, obtained in connection with sensitization to the hapten diphenylcyclopropenone (DPC). Receptors originate from a woman aged 40-49 years with alopecia areata. Some clones in this sample may be carry-over from other donors' samples. Both conserved end residues are part of each CDR3. Fields, in order: V gene, clone size, D gene, J gene, CDR3 protein, CDR3 DNA. D genes are given only for firm matches. Clone size, where shown, is once, few, many, or a class for clones that have expanded.

v_gene: TRBV20-1
abundance: many
d_gene: TRBD1
j_gene: TRBJ2-5
CDR3aa: CSARMTGGRETQYF
CDR3nt: TGCAGTGCTAGAATGACAGGGGGCCGGGAGACCCAGTACTTC

v_gene: TRBV5-8
abundance: -
d_gene: TRBD2
j_gene: TRBJ2-4
CDR3aa: CASSFTSGGTGNIQYF
CDR3nt: TGTGCCAGCAGCTTTACTAGCGGGGGGACGGGAAACATTCAGTACTTC

v_gene: TRBV3-1
abundance: -
d_gene: TRBD2
j_gene: TRBJ2-1
CDR3aa: CASSQGPSGSYEQFF
CDR3nt: TGTGCCAGCAGCCAAGGGCCTAGCGGGAGTTATGAGCAGTTCTTC

v_gene: TRBV19
abundance: -
d_gene: TRBD1
j_gene: TRBJ1-4
CDR3aa: CASSGTGAATNEKLFF
CDR3nt: TGTGCCAGTAGTGGGACAGGGGCTGCAACTAATGAAAAACTGTTTTTT

v_gene: TRBV11-2
abundance: many
d_gene: TRBD2
j_gene: TRBJ2-1
CDR3aa: CASSHGTSGPLLF
CDR3nt: TGTGCCAGCAGCCACGGGACTAGCGGCCCTTTGCTCTTC

v_gene: TRBV7-2
abundance: few
d_gene: -
j_gene: TRBJ2-4
CDR3aa: CASSLALELAKNIQYF
CDR3nt: TGTGCCAGCAGCTTAGCCCTTGAACTAGCCAAAAACATTCAGTACTTC

v_gene: TRBV7-2
abundance: -
d_gene: -
j_gene: TRBJ2-2
CDR3aa: CASSFGRAGELFF
CDR3nt: TGTGCCAGCAGCTTTGGTCGGGCCGGGGAGCTGTTTTTT

v_gene: TRBV5-1
abundance: many
d_gene: TRBD2
j_gene: TRBJ2-1
CDR3aa: CASSSPSGLSSYNEQFF
CDR3nt: TGCGCCAGCAGCTCCCCTAGCGGGTTGAGCTCCTACAATGAGCAGTTCTTC

v_gene: TRBV10-3
abundance: many
d_gene: -
j_gene: TRBJ1-5
CDR3aa: CAISVDLSNQPQHF
CDR3nt: TGTGCCATCAGTGTGGATCTGAGCAATCAGCCCCAGCATTTT

v_gene: TRBV5-1
abundance: few
d_gene: -
j_gene: TRBJ1-1
CDR3aa: CASSPRRDTIEAFF
CDR3nt: TGCGCCAGCAGCCCAAGGAGGGACACCATTGAAGCTTTCTTT

v_gene: TRBV5-1
abundance: few
d_gene: -
j_gene: TRBJ2-7
CDR3aa: CASSLGGGAGSYEQYF
CDR3nt: TGCGCCAGCAGCTTGGGAGGGGGAGCGGGATCCTACGAGCAGTACTTC

v_gene: TRBV7-6
abundance: few
d_gene: TRBD1
j_gene: TRBJ1-1
CDR3aa: CASSSGQKNTEAFF
CDR3nt: TGTGCCAGCAGCTCGGGACAGAAGAACACTGAAGCTTTCTTT

v_gene: TRBV20-1
abundance: many
d_gene: -
j_gene: TRBJ2-2
CDR3aa: CSAPNTGELFF
CDR3nt: TGCAGTGCTCCTAACACCGGGGAGCTGTTTTTT

v_gene: TRBV7-2
abundance: -
d_gene: -
j_gene: TRBJ2-1
CDR3aa: CASSLAGGFVF
CDR3nt: TGTGCCAGCAGCTTAGCTGGCGGGTTTGTCTTC

v_gene: TRBV10-2
abundance: -
d_gene: TRBD2
j_gene: TRBJ2-2
CDR3aa: CASSERGSGSNTGELFF
CDR3nt: TGCGCCAGCAGTGAGCGTGGTAGCGGGTCGAACACCGGGGAGCTGTTTTTT

v_gene: TRBV21-1
abundance: few
d_gene: -
j_gene: TRBJ1-2
CDR3aa: CASSKGPLTSGDLGYGYTF
CDR3nt: TGTGCCAGCAGCAAAGGCCCCCTTACGAGCGGGGACCTGGGGTATGGCTACACCTTC

v_gene: TRBV11-2
abundance: -
d_gene: -
j_gene: TRBJ2-5
CDR3aa: CASSPYWEVQETQYF
CDR3nt: TGTGCCAGCAGCCCCTATTGGGAGGTACAAGAGACCCAGTACTTC

v_gene: TRBV19
abundance: -
d_gene: TRBD2
j_gene: TRBJ2-1
CDR3aa: CASSIRPTSGRNNEQFF
CDR3nt: TGTGCCAGTAGTATACGCCCGACTAGCGGGAGAAACAATGAGCAGTTCTTC

v_gene: TRBV4-3
abundance: few
d_gene: -
j_gene: TRBJ2-6
CDR3aa: CASSQEGSAGANVLTF
CDR3nt: TGCGCCAGCAGCCAAGAGGGGTCCGCTGGGGCCAACGTCCTGACTTTC

v_gene: TRBV25-1
abundance: many
d_gene: TRBD1
j_gene: TRBJ1-1
CDR3aa: CASRGTGTEAFF
CDR3nt: TGTGCCAGCAGAGGGACAGGGACTGAAGCTTTCTTT

v_gene: TRBV11-3
abundance: few
d_gene: -
j_gene: TRBJ2-2
CDR3aa: CASSSGGTGNTGELFF
CDR3nt: TGTGCCAGCAGCTCGGGAGGGACAGGAAACACCGGGGAGCTGTTTTTT

v_gene: TRBV5-6
abundance: few
d_gene: TRBD1
j_gene: TRBJ2-7
CDR3aa: CASSDRDYEQYF
CDR3nt: TGTGCCAGCAGCGACAGGGATTACGAGCAGTACTTC

v_gene: TRBV19
abundance: many
d_gene: -
j_gene: TRBJ1-2
CDR3aa: CASSIPQGINYGYTF
CDR3nt: TGTGCCAGTAGTATCCCACAGGGAATCAACTATGGCTACACCTTC

v_gene: TRBV7-2
abundance: few
d_gene: -
j_gene: TRBJ1-6
CDR3aa: CASSPRSMDSPLHF
CDR3nt: TGTGCCAGCAGCCCCCGGTCCATGGATTCACCCCTCCACTTT

v_gene: TRBV28
abundance: -
d_gene: TRBD1
j_gene: TRBJ1-2
CDR3aa: CASSFAGGLDTF
CDR3nt: TGTGCCAGCAGTTTTGCAGGGGGCCTCGACACCTTC

v_gene: TRBV12-3/TRBV12-4
abundance: -
d_gene: TRBD2
j_gene: TRBJ2-2
CDR3aa: CASTNPTGGSTGELFF
CDR3nt: TGTGCCAGCACCAACCCCACCGGGGGGAGCACCGGGGAGCTGTTTTTT

v_gene: TRBV7-2
abundance: many
d_gene: -
j_gene: TRBJ1-6
CDR3aa: CASSQDRSWALHF
CDR3nt: TGTGCCAGCAGCCAAGACAGGTCGTGGGCCCTCCACTTT

v_gene: TRBV27
abundance: -
d_gene: -
j_gene: TRBJ2-7
CDR3aa: CATRGHGGYEQYF
CDR3nt: TGTGCCACCCGGGGACACGGGGGCTACGAGCAGTACTTC

v_gene: TRBV7-2
abundance: few
d_gene: -
j_gene: TRBJ2-3
CDR3aa: CASSSPTGVGTQYF
CDR3nt: TGTGCCAGCAGCTCTCCGACTGGAGTGGGAACGCAGTATTTT

v_gene: TRBV2
abundance: many
d_gene: -
j_gene: TRBJ2-3
CDR3aa: CASSRERDTQYF
CDR3nt: TGTGCCAGCAGCAGGGAGCGGGATACGCAGTATTTT

v_gene: TRBV10-3
abundance: -
d_gene: -
j_gene: TRBJ2-7
CDR3aa: CAISEAQGGEQYF
CDR3nt: TGTGCCATCAGTGAAGCACAGGGCGGAGAGCAGTACTTC

v_gene: TRBV3-1
abundance: many
d_gene: TRBD1
j_gene: TRBJ1-1
CDR3aa: CASSLRTGGVTEAFF
CDR3nt: TGTGCCAGCAGCCTTAGGACAGGGGGCGTCACTGAAGCTTTCTTT

v_gene: TRBV9
abundance: -
d_gene: -
j_gene: TRBJ2-1
CDR3aa: CASSVVASFYNEQFF
CDR3nt: TGTGCCAGCAGCGTTGTAGCTTCTTTTTACAATGAGCAGTTCTTC

v_gene: TRBV20-1
abundance: few
d_gene: -
j_gene: TRBJ2-3
CDR3aa: CSAPGNGADTQYF
CDR3nt: TGCAGTGCGCCCGGAAATGGGGCGGATACGCAGTATTTT

v_gene: TRBV10-2
abundance: few
d_gene: -
j_gene: TRBJ1-6
CDR3aa: CASSESVGGNSPLHF
CDR3nt: TGCGCCAGCAGTGAATCCGTCGGGGGTAATTCACCCCTCCACTTT

v_gene: TRBV10-3
abundance: many
d_gene: TRBD1
j_gene: TRBJ2-7
CDR3aa: CAISESKGAQDEQYF
CDR3nt: TGTGCCATCAGTGAGTCTAAGGGGGCGCAGGACGAGCAGTACTTC

v_gene: TRBV12-3/TRBV12-4
abundance: many
d_gene: -
j_gene: TRBJ1-6
CDR3aa: CASRQGKGSPLHF
CDR3nt: TGTGCCAGCAGGCAGGGGAAAGGATCACCCCTCCACTTT

v_gene: TRBV9
abundance: -
d_gene: TRBD1
j_gene: TRBJ1-1
CDR3aa: CASSVAGGANTEAFF
CDR3nt: TGTGCCAGCAGCGTAGCAGGGGGCGCGAACACTGAAGCTTTCTTT

v_gene: TRBV29-1
abundance: many
d_gene: -
j_gene: TRBJ2-5
CDR3aa: CSVEEVLGETQYF
CDR3nt: TGCAGCGTTGAAGAAGTTCTCGGGGAGACCCAGTACTTC

v_gene: TRBV27
abundance: many
d_gene: -
j_gene: TRBJ2-7
CDR3aa: CASSLSNAWDEQYF
CDR3nt: TGTGCCAGCAGTTTATCGAACGCGTGGGACGAGCAGTACTTC

v_gene: TRBV29-1
abundance: few
d_gene: TRBD1
j_gene: TRBJ1-5
CDR3aa: CSVEEAGGQPQHF
CDR3nt: TGCAGCGTTGAAGAAGCAGGGGGGCAGCCCCAGCATTTT

v_gene: TRBV5-1
abundance: -
d_gene: TRBD1
j_gene: TRBJ2-6
CDR3aa: CASSLAGQGLNGANVLTF
CDR3nt: TGCGCCAGCAGCTTGGCGGGACAGGGCCTTAATGGGGCCAACGTCCTGACTTTC

v_gene: TRBV7-8
abundance: many
d_gene: -
j_gene: TRBJ1-3
CDR3aa: CASSLTGNTIYF
CDR3nt: TGTGCCAGCAGCCTCACTGGAAACACCATATATTTT

v_gene: TRBV6-4
abundance: many
d_gene: TRBD2
j_gene: TRBJ2-3
CDR3aa: CASSDSGGGATDTQYF
CDR3nt: TGTGCCAGCAGTGACTCCGGGGGGGGCGCCACAGATACGCAGTATTTT

v_gene: TRBV7-2
abundance: many
d_gene: -
j_gene: TRBJ2-1
CDR3aa: CASSLERVYEQFF
CDR3nt: TGTGCCAGCAGCTTAGAGAGGGTCTATGAGCAGTTCTTC

v_gene: TRBV28
abundance: few
d_gene: TRBD1
j_gene: TRBJ2-3
CDR3aa: CASKSGQTDTQYF
CDR3nt: TGTGCCAGCAAATCGGGACAGACAGATACGCAGTATTTT

v_gene: TRBV9
abundance: many
d_gene: TRBD2
j_gene: TRBJ2-1
CDR3aa: CASSDEVAGGYNEQFF
CDR3nt: TGTGCCAGCAGCGACGAGGTAGCGGGAGGGTACAATGAGCAGTTCTTC

v_gene: TRBV6-2/TRBV6-3
abundance: many
d_gene: -
j_gene: TRBJ1-6
CDR3aa: CASSYGLRQANSPLHF
CDR3nt: TGTGCCAGCAGTTACGGGTTACGGCAGGCGAATTCACCCCTCCACTTT

v_gene: TRBV7-2
abundance: many
d_gene: -
j_gene: TRBJ1-5
CDR3aa: CASSLEGYSNQPQHF
CDR3nt: TGTGCCAGCAGCTTAGAAGGGTATAGCAATCAGCCCCAGCATTTT

v_gene: TRBV18
abundance: -
d_gene: -
j_gene: TRBJ2-1
CDR3aa: CASSATRGSEQFF
CDR3nt: TGTGCCAGCTCAGCCACTAGGGGCAGTGAGCAGTTCTTC

v_gene: TRBV4-2
abundance: few
d_gene: TRBD2
j_gene: TRBJ2-5
CDR3aa: CASSQDSGGSETQYF
CDR3nt: TGTGCCAGCAGCCAAGATAGCGGGGGGTCAGAGACCCAGTACTTC

v_gene: TRBV2
abundance: few
d_gene: -
j_gene: TRBJ2-2
CDR3aa: CASRYIVTGELFF
CDR3nt: TGTGCCAGCAGATATATCGTTACCGGGGAGCTGTTTTTT

v_gene: TRBV5-6
abundance: -
d_gene: -
j_gene: TRBJ1-5
CDR3aa: CASSWGQNQPQHF
CDR3nt: TGTGCCAGCAGCTGGGGACAAAATCAGCCCCAGCATTTT

v_gene: TRBV14
abundance: -
d_gene: -
j_gene: TRBJ2-2
CDR3aa: CASSRKVTGELFF
CDR3nt: TGTGCCAGCAGCCGAAAAGTGACCGGGGAGCTGTTTTTT

v_gene: TRBV29-1
abundance: few
d_gene: -
j_gene: TRBJ1-2
CDR3aa: CSVDVFSGSNYGYTF
CDR3nt: TGCAGCGTTGACGTTTTCTCCGGAAGCAACTATGGCTACACCTTC

v_gene: TRBV5-4
abundance: -
d_gene: TRBD1
j_gene: TRBJ2-5
CDR3aa: CASSDRGGEETRYF
CDR3nt: TGTGCCAGCAGCGACAGGGGGGGAGAAGAGACCCGGTACTTC

v_gene: TRBV6-5
abundance: many
d_gene: -
j_gene: TRBJ1-6
CDR3aa: CASTAPAGRNSPLHF
CDR3nt: TGTGCCAGCACCGCCCCGGCAGGCCGGAATTCACCCCTCCACTTT